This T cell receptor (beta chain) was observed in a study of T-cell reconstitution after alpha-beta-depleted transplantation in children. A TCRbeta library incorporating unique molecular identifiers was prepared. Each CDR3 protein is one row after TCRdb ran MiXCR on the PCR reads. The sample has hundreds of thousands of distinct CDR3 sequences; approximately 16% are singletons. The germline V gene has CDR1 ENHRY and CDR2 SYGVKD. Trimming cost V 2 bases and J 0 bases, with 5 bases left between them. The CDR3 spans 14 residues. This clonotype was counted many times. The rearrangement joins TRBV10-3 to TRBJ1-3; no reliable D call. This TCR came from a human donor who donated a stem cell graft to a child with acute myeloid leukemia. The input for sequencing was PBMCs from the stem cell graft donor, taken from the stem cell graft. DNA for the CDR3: TGTGCCATCAGTGAGGTGACCTCTGGAAACACCATATATTTT. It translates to CAISEVTSGNTIYF.